These 9 T cell receptor beta chains originate from one sample sequenced in a study of blood T cell repertoires in COVID-19 (TCRdb year 2020). Library method: the immunoSEQ multiplex PCR assay. The source is immuneACCESS, and TCRdb retained only in-frame sequences with V and J called. Part of the clones is not carried over; for the studies checked, unresolved V genes explain less than half of this, and the remainder is unexplained. The sample table shows about 120,000 clones, and around 77% are seen once. Together, the top ten hold roughly 7.3% of the sample. Sample: peripheral blood. These receptor sequences come from a human donor in a cohort sampled during active COVID-19.

The chain couples TRBV19 to TRBJ1-6, with D maybe TRBD1 (6 bases). CDR3 length: 11 amino acids. Trimming took 8 bases from V and 9 from J, leaving 8 bases between them. Germline V gene data show CDR1 as LNHDA and CDR2 as SQIVND (reference sequence). CDR3 nucleotides: TGTGCCAGTGGGGGCCCTTCACCCCTCCACTTT. Amino acids: CASGGPSPLHF.

The chain combines TRBV10-3 with TRBJ2-7; 7 bases are a match to TRBD2. The V and J ends lost 3 bases and 5 bases, in that order; junction bases with no gene match: 7. The CDR3 spans 14 residues. The germline CDR1 and CDR2 sequences are ENHRY and SYGVKD. This CDR3 reads CAISEGRLADEQYF. CDR3 DNA: TGTGCCATCAGTGAAGGCAGGCTAGCGGACGAGCAGTACTTC.

This sequence joins TRBV28 and TRBJ1-5; unclear D gene. This CDR3 spans 17 amino acids. V was pared by 8 bases and J by 3 bases, with 23 bases between. Germline assignment: CDR1 MDHEN and CDR2 SYDVKM. The CDR3 protein is CASVGISGSGNNQPQHF. In DNA form, the CDR3 reads TGTGCCAGCGTCGGGATTTCGGGGTCAGGCAACAATCAGCCCCAGCATTTT.

This clone was counted once. V usage is TRBV29-1 and J usage is TRBJ2-7; the D gene is possibly TRBD2 (5 bases). V dropped 5 bases and J dropped 4 bases, with 9 bases sitting between them. Germline V gives CDR1 SQVTM, CDR2 ANQGSEA. There are 11 residues in the CDR3. The CDR3 reads CSVSRDYEQYF. The CDR3, as DNA: TGCAGCGTTAGTCGGGATTACGAGCAGTACTTC.

The genes are TRBV7-6 and TRBJ1-1; D is unresolved. The CDR3 spans 13 residues. Germline CDR1 reads SGHVS; CDR2 reads FNYEAQ. V was pared by 3 bases and J by 1 base, with 6 bases between. CDR3: CASSFRGNTEAFF. As DNA, the CDR3 is TGTGCCAGCAGCTTTCGGGGGAACACTGAAGCTTTCTTT.

V and J are TRBV7-9 and TRBJ1-4; tentatively, D is TRBD1 (5 bases). With 4 bases removed from V and 4 bases from J, the gap between germline ends came to 16 bases. CDR3 length: 16 amino acids. Germline V lookup: CDR1 SEHNR, CDR2 FQNEAQ (reference sequence). CDR3 bases: TGTGCCAGCAGCTCGGGGGTCGGGACGTTTAATGAAAAACTGTTTTTT. It specifies CASSSGVGTFNEKLFF.

This chain joins TRBV5-4 and TRBJ2-5; maybe TRBD2 (6 bases). Trimming left V 0 bases short and J 5 bases short, with 14 bases between. Germline-derived CDR1 and CDR2 are SGHNT and YYREEE (reference sequence). CDR3 length: 15 amino acids. DNA of the CDR3: TGTGCCAGCAGCTTGGAGACACTCGGAGGGGAGACCCAGTACTTC. The encoded protein is CASSLETLGGETQYF.

This clone was seen once. V and J are TRBV28 and TRBJ1-1; 9 nucleotides match TRBD1. The ends lost 2 bases at V and 4 bases at J; junction bases unmatched: 5. This CDR3 contains 15 residues. CDR1 is MDHEN, CDR2 SYDVKM, per germline. DNA of the CDR3: TGTGCCAGCAGTTTAGCCCCGGGACAGGGCACTGAAGCTTTCTTT. Protein product: CASSLAPGQGTEAFF.

The J gene is TRBJ1-2, the V gene TRBV30, with 7 bases fitting TRBD1. The V gene end was trimmed by 1 base and the J gene end by 7 bases; junction bases not matched to a gene: 6. Germline loops: CDR1 GTSNPN, CDR2 SVGIG (reference sequence). The CDR3 loop spans 13 amino acids. The CDR3 sequence is CAWSEGAGSGYTF. CDR3 bases: TGTGCCTGGAGTGAGGGGGCTGGCAGTGGCTACACCTTC.